Following are 5 T cell receptor beta chains from one sample sequenced in a study of early T cells in non-severe SARS-CoV-2 infection. TCRdb re-called the 5' RACE reads with MiXCR, one entry per CDR3 protein. The data contain over 95,000 distinct CDR3 sequences, roughly 15% of them singletons. The specimen was whole blood. The source of these receptors is an adult who was a healthcare worker with PCR-confirmed SARS-CoV-2 infection or an uninfected control (not recorded which).

This clonotype was seen ten or more times. The chain uses TRBV5-1 and TRBJ1-3, with TRBD1 matching 7 bases. The CDR3 sequence is 16 residues long. The V segment lost 4 bases and the J segment 2 bases; nucleotides outside the gene matches: 9. From germline, CDR1 is SGHRS and CDR2 YFSETQ. In DNA, the CDR3 is TGCGCCAGCAGCCTGTCCGGGACAGACCCTGGAAACACCATATATTTT. This encodes CASSLSGTDPGNTIYF.

This CDR3 reads CASSQSARQPQHF. The CDR3 bases are TGTGCCAGCAGTCAGTCGGCTAGGCAGCCCCAGCATTTT. The V call is TRBV28, the J call TRBJ1-5, with no clear D. V dropped 5 bases and J dropped 7 bases, with 12 bases sitting between them. Germline V CDR1 and CDR2: MDHEN, SYDVKM. There are 13 residues in the CDR3. Full variable domain (remainder filled in from reference TRBV28 and TRBJ1-5): DVKVTQSSRYLVKRTGEKVFLECVQDMDHENMFWYRQDPGLGLRLIYFSYDVKMKEKGDIPEGYSVSREKKERFSLILESASTNQTSMYLCASSQSARQPQHFGDGTRLSIL.

The rearrangement links TRBV29-1 to TRBJ2-7; TRBD1 might be the D (5 bases). The germline CDR1 and CDR2 sequences are SQVTM and ANQGSEA. The CDR3 sequence is 12 residues long. Trimming removed 4 bases from V and 0 bases from J, with 7 bases in between. The CDR3 reads CSVGTNSYEQYF. DNA for the CDR3: TGCAGCGTTGGGACAAACTCCTACGAGCAGTACTTC.

The genes are TRBV20-1 and TRBJ1-5, with D hard to call. Germline V gene data show CDR1 as DFQATT and CDR2 as SNEGSKA (reference sequence). The germline V and J ends were trimmed by 6 bases and 0 bases, with 21 bases remaining between them. The CDR3 has 17 residues. The CDR3 DNA is TGCAGTGCCCTAATACCAGGCACCGGCAATAGCAATCAGCCCCAGCATTTT. This encodes CSALIPGTGNSNQPQHF.

This clonotype was counted a few times. The chain uses TRBV6-6 and TRBJ2-5; TRBD2 agrees at 7 bases. This CDR3 comprises 14 residues. Germline-derived CDR1 and CDR2 are MNHNY and SVGAGI (reference sequence). The V segment lost 2 bases and the J segment 2 bases; nucleotides outside the gene matches: 2. The DNA of the CDR3 is TGTGCCAGCAGTTACGGAGCGGGGCAAGAGACCCAGTACTTC. Its protein is CASSYGAGQETQYF.